This TCR beta chain was recovered during a study of blood T cell repertoires in COVID-19. The V and J ends lost 3 bases and 8 bases, in that order; junction bases with no gene match: 16. CDR3 length: 18 amino acids. Germline V lookup: CDR1 SGHRS, CDR2 YFSETQ. Per the study methods: Reference gene primer amplification in the assay estimated nucleated cell counts. Assay used: immunoSEQ multiplex PCR; TCRdb lists only in-frame clones, some missing. V, J and clone size were drawn from that table, and D and trimming were deduced from the DNA. The sample carries some 400,000 clones, around 87% recorded once.

Sequenced input: PBMCs or T cells enriched from blood (not recorded which). This chain connects TRBV5-1 to TRBJ2-3; 12 bases agree with TRBD2. This TCR was recovered from a man aged 25 to 40 who had recovered from COVID-19. CDR3 sequence: CASSYGYPGLAGRGTQYF. The CDR3 coding sequence is TGCGCCAGCAGCTATGGTTACCCGGGACTAGCGGGCCGAGGTACGCAGTATTTT.